Following are 21 T cell receptor beta chains from one sample sequenced in a study of T cell clonotyping in hematopoietic cell transplantation. Data came from immunoSEQ multiplex PCR; TCRdb stores just in-frame clones and leaves some out. This table holds tens of thousands of clones, more than 75% found once. Time point in this sample: recipient sample about 28 days before transplant, after cytoreduction. Sequenced material: peripheral blood mononuclear cells, taken before stem cell transplant. The receptors here all came from a man aged 55 to 70 with biphenotypic leukemia. Some clones in this sample may be carry-over from other donors' samples.

This clone came up a few times. V gene TRBV7-3 combines with J gene TRBJ2-5; D is possibly TRBD1 (5 bases). Germline V lookup: CDR1 SGHTA, CDR2 FQGTGA. The CDR3 extends over 13 amino acids. V gave up 2 bases and J gave up 5 bases, with 9 bases separating them. The CDR3 nucleotides are TGTGCCAGCAGCTTATGGCAGGGCGAGACCCAGTACTTC. Protein product: CASSLWQGETQYF. The variable domain in full, with the rest retrieved from reference TRBV7-3 and TRBJ2-5, is GAGVSQTPSNKVTEKGKYVELRCDPISGHTALYWYRQSLGQGPEFLIYFQGTGAADDSGLPNDRFFAVRPEGSVSTLKIQRTERGDSAVYLCASSLWQGETQYFGPGTRLLVL.

This rearrangement joins TRBV10-3 to TRBJ1-2; the D is unclear. Per germline, CDR1 ENHRY and CDR2 SYGVKD. V gave up 0 bases and J gave up 1 base, with 9 bases separating them. The CDR3 sequence is 15 residues long. CDR3 in amino acids: CAISESRRNNYGYTF. CDR3 in DNA: TGTGCCATCAGTGAGTCTCGACGGAATAACTATGGCTACACCTTC.

CDR3 sequence reads: CASSLRLAGGHNEQFF. In DNA form, the CDR3 reads TGCGCCAGCAGCCTTAGACTAGCGGGGGGCCACAATGAGCAGTTCTTC. The chain is built from TRBV4-1 and TRBJ2-1; the match to TRBD2 covers 13 bases. CDR1 and CDR2 from the germline V gene are MGHRA and YSYEKL. The junction had 5 bases not matched to a gene; V was cut back by 4 bases and J by 5 bases. CDR3 size: 16 residues.

The chain couples TRBV9 to TRBJ2-1; 10 positions agree with TRBD1. Germline lookup yields CDR1 SGDLS and CDR2 YYNGEE. With V trimmed by 4 bases and J by 8 bases, 6 bases remained unmatched. CDR3 length equals 14 residues. The CDR3 protein is CASSPSGTGDEQFF. The CDR3 DNA reads as TGTGCCAGCAGCCCTTCCGGGACAGGGGATGAGCAGTTCTTC.

This clone was seen a single time. CDR3 in amino acids: CASSIQPGDTEAFF. CDR3 nucleotide sequence: TGTGCCAGTAGTATACAGCCCGGGGACACTGAAGCTTTCTTT. V is TRBV19 and J is TRBJ1-1; D gene uncertain. Germline-derived CDR1 and CDR2 are LNHDA and SQIVND (reference sequence). V was clipped by 2 bases and J by 3 bases, with 10 bases between them. The length of the CDR3 is 14 residues.

J is TRBJ1-1 and V is TRBV19; 8 bases fit TRBD1. Germline loops: CDR1 LNHDA, CDR2 SQIVND (reference sequence). This CDR3 is built from 14 residues. Unmatched junction bases numbered 5, after V lost 7 bases and J lost 1 base. This CDR3 reads CASTLGQGNTEAFF. The CDR3 bases are TGTGCCAGTACCCTCGGACAGGGGAACACTGAAGCTTTCTTT.

The rearrangement uses TRBV6-6 and TRBJ2-3; 9 positions match TRBD1. CDR1 is MNHNY, CDR2 SVGAGI, per germline (reference sequence). The V segment lost 5 bases and the J segment 3 bases; nucleotides outside the gene matches: 6. The CDR3 is 15 amino acids. Written as DNA, the CDR3 is TGTGCCAGCAGTAAAGGGACAGGGTGGACAGATACGCAGTATTTT. Protein product: CASSKGTGWTDTQYF.

CDR3 bases: TGTGCCAGCAGCTTAACCCATCAGGGGATAGACACCGGGGAGCTGTTTTTT. It codes for CASSLTHQGIDTGELFF. The chain carries TRBV7-6 and TRBJ2-2, with D possibly being TRBD1 (6 bases). Germline V gene lookup returns CDR1 SGHVS and CDR2 FNYEAQ. V was clipped by 2 bases and J by 3 bases, with 16 bases between them. CDR3 length equals 17 residues.

This sequence joins TRBV5-1 and TRBJ2-7; 11 nucleotides align to TRBD2. V was clipped by 5 bases and J by 1 base; unmatched bases: 5. Per the germline V gene, CDR1 is SGHRS and CDR2 is YFSETQ. This CDR3 spans 15 amino acids. CDR3 in amino acids: CASRDTSGSSYEQYF. In DNA form, the CDR3 reads TGCGCCAGCAGAGATACTAGCGGGAGTTCCTACGAGCAGTACTTC.

The genes are TRBV4-1 and TRBJ2-2, with TRBD2 matching 10 bases. CDR3 size: 18 residues. CDR1 is MGHRA and CDR2 is YSYEKL in the germline V gene. Trimming at V came to 3 bases and at J to 3 bases, leaving 10 bases not matched to a gene. The CDR3 spells CASSHALSSGSYTGELFF. As DNA, the CDR3 is TGCGCCAGCAGCCACGCGCTCTCTAGCGGGAGTTACACCGGGGAGCTGTTTTTT.

The J gene is TRBJ1-1, the V gene TRBV7-9, with D possibly being TRBD1 (5 bases). The germline V gene has CDR1 SEHNR and CDR2 FQNEAQ (reference sequence). The CDR3 is 15 residues long. The V and J ends lost 4 bases and 0 bases respectively, with 12 bases between them. The CDR3 DNA sequence: TGTGCCAGCAGCTCTCGACAGTCCATGAACACTGAAGCTTTCTTT. Translated: CASSSRQSMNTEAFF.

The chain combines TRBV6-5 with TRBJ1-4, with 7 bases identical to TRBD1. Losses at the gene ends were 5 bases for V and 10 bases for J; bases not matched to a gene: 7. Germline V gene sequence: CDR1 MNHEY, CDR2 SVGAGI. This CDR3 is 13 amino acids long. In DNA, the CDR3 is TGTGCCAGCAGTCCCCACAGGGGAGGAAAACTGTTTTTT. Translating gives CASSPHRGGKLFF.

This clone was seen only a few times. This chain joins TRBV9 and TRBJ2-3; 9 bases are a match to TRBD2. With 4 bases clipped from V and 0 bases from J, the junction kept 6 bases outside the gene matches. CDR1 and CDR2 (germline): SGDLS, YYNGEE. The CDR3 covers 16 residues. The CDR3 loop is CASSPGTSSSTDTQYF. In DNA, the CDR3 is TGTGCCAGCAGCCCCGGGACTAGCTCTAGCACAGATACGCAGTATTTT.

The chain recombines TRBV28 with TRBJ2-7; D remains ambiguous. Germline lookup yields CDR1 MDHEN and CDR2 SYDVKM. Trimming removed 5 bases at V and 0 bases at J, with 14 bases between. The CDR3 is 15 amino acids. The CDR3 reads CASSIPFQSSYEQYF. CDR3 nucleotide sequence: TGTGCCAGCAGTATCCCCTTTCAAAGCTCCTACGAGCAGTACTTC.

This clone was counted once. The V call is TRBV30, the J call TRBJ2-7; TRBD1 matches at 7 bases. The V gene's germline CDR1 is GTSNPN and CDR2 SVGIG (reference sequence). This CDR3 spans 14 amino acids. The V and J ends lost 0 bases and 5 bases, in that order; junction bases with no gene match: 7. The CDR3 protein is CAWSVGRGYNEQYF. CDR3 in DNA: TGTGCCTGGAGTGTAGGCAGGGGGTACAACGAGCAGTACTTC.

In its sample, this clone was seen once. The genes are TRBV7-6 and TRBJ2-3; 7 positions agree with TRBD2. The CDR3 covers 14 residues. Trimming took 7 bases from V and 0 from J; bases not matched to a gene: 4. The germline V gene has CDR1 SGHVS and CDR2 FNYEAQ. The CDR3 sequence is CASTQRGSTDTQYF. The CDR3 DNA is TGTGCCAGCACCCAGCGGGGAAGCACAGATACGCAGTATTTT.

The chain employs TRBV5-4 and TRBJ2-7, with D possibly TRBD2 on 5 matching bases. The CDR3 is made up of 16 amino acids. Looked up from germline, CDR1 is SGHNT and CDR2 is YYREEE (reference sequence). Between the trimmed V and J ends, which lost 4 bases and 4 bases, there was a span of 21 bases. Here the CDR3 reads CASSSGGREGIYEQYF. CDR3 in DNA: TGTGCCAGCAGCAGTGGAGGACGGGAAGGGATTTACGAGCAGTACTTC.

The rearrangement links TRBV5-1 to TRBJ2-1, with TRBD2 matching over 9 bases. After removal of 3 bases from V and 10 bases from J, the junction contained 8 bases not matched to a gene. The CDR3 is 14 amino acids. CDR1 is SGHRS and CDR2 is YFSETQ in the germline V gene. CDR3 coding DNA: TGCGCCAGCAGCTCTATAGCGGGGGCTGTAGAGCAGTTCTTC. Translating gives CASSSIAGAVEQFF.

The chain is built from TRBV28 and TRBJ2-7, with 11 bases aligning to TRBD2. The germline V gene has CDR1 MDHEN and CDR2 SYDVKM. The junction had 15 bases not matched to a gene; V was cut back by 5 bases and J by 6 bases. The CDR3 runs 17 residues. The CDR3 sequence is CASSGRNKLAGALEQYF. CDR3 DNA: TGTGCCAGCAGTGGTAGAAACAAACTAGCGGGAGCTCTCGAGCAGTACTTC.

The chain is built from TRBV5-1 and TRBJ2-2, with D hard to call. Between the trimmed V and J ends, which lost 3 bases and 5 bases, there was a span of 17 bases. CDR1 is SGHRS and CDR2 is YFSETQ in the germline V gene. CDR3 length: 16 residues. The CDR3 is CASSSLGSAGTGELFF. DNA for the CDR3: TGCGCCAGCAGCTCCTTGGGATCGGCCGGGACCGGGGAGCTGTTTTTT. Combining the CDR3 with reference TRBV5-1 and TRBJ2-2 gives the whole variable domain KAGVTQTPRYLIKTRGQQVTLSCSPISGHRSVSWYQQTPGQGLQFLFEYFSETQRNKGNFPGRFSGRQFSNSRSEMNVSTLELGDSALYLCASSSLGSAGTGELFFGEGSRLTVL.

This sequence joins TRBV7-2 and TRBJ2-1; either TRBD1 or TRBD2 may fit D (5 bases each). Germline CDR1 is SGHTA and CDR2 is FQGNSA. Between the trimmed V and J ends, which lost 6 bases and 6 bases, there was a span of 18 bases. This CDR3 region has 15 residues. The DNA of the CDR3 is TGTGCCAGCAGACCTACTGGGGGTCAGGGCAATGAGCAGTTCTTC. Its translation is CASRPTGGQGNEQFF.